The 26 T cell receptor beta chains reported below all come from one sample, sequenced in a study of blood T cell repertoires in COVID-19. Repertoires were generated with immunoSEQ multiplex PCR, while TCRdb's copy carries only in-frame clones and drops some. The sample records about 83,000 clones, about four fifths being singletons. Sequenced sample: peripheral blood. These receptors were taken from a woman of 80 years or more with active or convalescent COVID-19.

The chain has TRBV3-1 (or the pseudogene TRBV3-2) and TRBJ1-2; 8 nucleotides agree with TRBD1. The CDR3 sequence is 13 residues long. Germline CDR1 reads LGHDT; CDR2 reads YNNKEL (reference sequence). V gave up 1 base and J gave up 8 bases; unmatched junction bases: 3. CDR3 amino acids: CASSQGSGGGYTF. CDR3 bases: TGTGCCAGCAGCCAAGGATCAGGGGGCGGCTACACCTTC.

DNA for the CDR3: TGTGCCAGCTCAGCCGACGGGACAGGGTTCGAAAATGGCTACACCTTC. Its translation: CASSADGTGFENGYTF. This chain connects TRBV18 to TRBJ1-2; 9 bases are a match to TRBD1. The CDR3 consists of 16 residues. CDR1 is KGHSH and CDR2 is LQKENI in the germline V gene. Trimming removed 5 bases from V and 6 bases from J; junction bases left unmatched: 13.

This clone was picked up a small number of times. V and J are TRBV11-3 and TRBJ2-5, with 8 positions matching TRBD1. With V trimmed by 5 bases and J by 7 bases, 9 bases remained unmatched. CDR3 length: 14 residues. Germline loops: CDR1 SGHNT, CDR2 YENEEA. The chain's CDR3 is CASSPDREGGTQYF. The CDR3 DNA is TGTGCCAGCAGCCCGGACAGGGAAGGAGGGACCCAGTACTTC.

This clone occurred once. This chain links TRBV4-1 with TRBJ2-7; 7 positions match TRBD1. From germline, CDR1 is MGHRA and CDR2 YSYEKL. The J segment lost 0 bases and the V segment lost 1 base, leaving 6 bases of the junction unmatched. This CDR3 region has 16 residues. CDR3: CASSQGLRQGSYEQYF. CDR3 bases: TGCGCCAGCAGCCAAGGGTTAAGACAGGGCTCCTACGAGCAGTACTTC.

The chain joins TRBV7-2 to TRBJ2-5; TRBD2 agrees at 8 bases. CDR3 length: 15 amino acids. V shed 6 bases and J 3 bases; nucleotides not matched to a gene: 9. Germline CDR1 reads SGHTA; CDR2 reads FQGNSA. DNA of the CDR3: TGTGCCAGCAGTCCGGGGGGTAGCGGGGAAGAGACCCAGTACTTC. Amino acids: CASSPGGSGEETQYF.

The chain links TRBV7-2 to TRBJ1-1; D not certain. V gave up 4 bases and J gave up 3 bases, with 15 bases separating them. The CDR3 spans 15 residues. Per germline, CDR1 SGHTA and CDR2 FQGNSA. Written as DNA, the CDR3 is TGTGCCAGCAGCTCCCCCGGGGAGTGGCACACTGAAGCTTTCTTT. Translating it yields CASSSPGEWHTEAFF.

This clone was detected only a few times. The chain combines TRBV7-8 with TRBJ2-7; D is unresolved. The CDR3 length is 13 residues. V was shortened by 5 bases and J by 0 bases, with 8 bases between the two germline ends. Germline assignment: CDR1 SGHVS and CDR2 FQNEAQ. Here the CDR3 DNA reads TGTGCCAGCAGCGCCGTTAGCTCCTACGAGCAGTACTTC. Its translation: CASSAVSSYEQYF.

This rearrangement joins TRBV7-9 to TRBJ1-1; 7 bases are shared with TRBD1. V lost 5 bases and J lost 7; bases outside the gene matches: 16. The germline V gene encodes CDR1 SEHNR and CDR2 FQNEAQ (reference sequence). The CDR3 is 16 residues long. The CDR3 bases are TGTGCCAGCAGCCCTTCCTACAGGGGAACTGGGCATGAAGCTTTCTTT. Amino acids: CASSPSYRGTGHEAFF.

CDR3 sequence: CASSHQDSVYGYTF. The CDR3 DNA is TGTGCCAGCAGCCATCAAGACAGCGTCTATGGCTACACCTTC. The chain carries TRBV6-2 or TRBV6-3 and TRBJ1-2, with D possibly TRBD1 on 5 matching bases. The V gene's germline CDR1 is MNHEY and CDR2 SVGEGT. V was pared by 6 bases and J by 4 bases, with 15 bases between. The CDR3 contains 14 residues.

This clone was counted a single time. The gene calls are TRBV29-1 and TRBJ2-2; 9 nucleotides agree with TRBD1. CDR3 length equals 15 residues. V lost 7 bases to trimming and J lost 2 bases; unmatched junction nucleotides: 8. Germline V gene sequence: CDR1 SQVTM, CDR2 ANQGSEA. In nucleotides, the CDR3 is TGCAGCGCTAGAACAGGGGGCCGAAACACCGGGGAGCTGTTTTTT. This codes for CSARTGGRNTGELFF.

The V call is TRBV5-1, the J call TRBJ2-1; TRBD2 agrees at 7 bases. Looked up from germline, CDR1 is SGHRS and CDR2 is YFSETQ. The V segment lost 5 bases and the J segment 9 bases; nucleotides outside the gene matches: 2. This CDR3 is 11 amino acids long. CDR3 DNA sequence: TGCGCCAGCAGGGGGGAGGGTGAGCAGTTCTTC. Encoded protein: CASRGEGEQFF.

The chain carries TRBV5-6 and TRBJ1-2; D unresolved. Trimming pared 4 bases from V and 4 bases from J, leaving 14 bases between. Germline CDR1 is SGHDT and CDR2 is YYEEEE. CDR3 length equals 14 residues. The CDR3 DNA reads TGTGCCAGCAGCCAAGTCAGACTGGGCTATGGCTACACCTTC. It encodes CASSQVRLGYGYTF.

The genes are TRBV7-8 and TRBJ1-4; 7 bases are shared with TRBD1. The J segment lost 4 bases and the V segment lost 8 bases, leaving 4 bases of the junction unmatched. The CDR3 covers 13 residues. CDR1 and CDR2 (germline): SGHVS, FQNEAQ. The CDR3, as DNA: TGTGCCAGCGGACGACAGGGTAATGAAAAACTGTTTTTT. This sequence encodes CASGRQGNEKLFF. The full variable domain, rest sourced from reference TRBV7-8 and TRBJ1-4, is GAGVSQSPRYKVAKRGQDVALRCDPISGHVSLFWYQQALGQGPEFLTYFQNEAQLDKSGLPSDRFFAERPEGSVSTLKIQRTQQEDSAVYLCASGRQGNEKLFFGSGTQLSVL.

V usage is TRBV19 and J usage is TRBJ2-7; TRBD1 agrees at 9 bases. V was pared by 8 bases and J by 5 bases, with 7 bases of the junction left unmatched. This CDR3 is 13 amino acids long. Germline loops: CDR1 LNHDA, CDR2 SQIVND (reference sequence). CDR3 bases: TGTGCCAGTGGCAACAGGGGGCGCGACGAGCAGTACTTC. Protein: CASGNRGRDEQYF.

In this sample, this clone turned up a few times. The genes are TRBV27 and TRBJ1-1, with 7 bases identical to TRBD1. This CDR3 region has 14 residues. The germline CDR1 and CDR2 sequences are MNHEY and SMNVEV (reference sequence). With V trimmed by 4 bases and J by 0 bases, 2 bases remained unmatched. In DNA form, the CDR3 reads TGTGCCAGCAGTTGGGGGACAGTGAACACTGAAGCTTTCTTT. This sequence encodes CASSWGTVNTEAFF.

V is TRBV24-1 and J is TRBJ2-3, with D perhaps TRBD2 (6 bases). The germline V and J ends were trimmed by 3 bases and 6 bases, with 18 bases remaining between them. From germline, CDR1 is KGHDR and CDR2 SFDVKD. CDR3 length: 16 residues. CDR3 in DNA: TGTGCCACCAGTGATCCGGGACCTGGGGGGAGGGATACGCAGTATTTT. Its translation: CATSDPGPGGRDTQYF.

The chain recombines TRBV27 with TRBJ2-1; 10 nucleotides line up with TRBD1. The CDR3 length is 15 residues. Trimming took 5 bases from V and 6 from J; bases not matched to a gene: 7. Per the germline V gene, CDR1 is MNHEY and CDR2 is SMNVEV (reference sequence). DNA for the CDR3: TGTGCCAGCAGTACCAGGGACAGGGGACGCAATGAGCAGTTCTTC. Encoded protein: CASSTRDRGRNEQFF.

This clone was recorded a few times. This rearrangement joins TRBV2 to TRBJ2-7; D gene ambiguous. CDR1 and CDR2 from the germline V gene are SNHLY and FYNNEI. The CDR3 consists of 13 residues. Trimming stripped 2 bases from V and 0 bases from J, with 5 bases between. The CDR3, as DNA: TGTGCCAGCAGTGAACCGTTCTCCTACGAGCAGTACTTC. This translates into CASSEPFSYEQYF.

This clone was counted only a few times. CDR3 DNA sequence: TGTGCCACCAGTGCCACTACGGGGGTAAAGGATGGCTACACCTTC. It codes for CATSATTGVKDGYTF. This rearrangement joins TRBV24-1 to TRBJ1-2, with TRBD1 as a possible D gene (5 bases). Trimming pared 5 bases from V and 6 bases from J, leaving 18 bases between. The length of the CDR3 is 15 residues. Per germline, CDR1 KGHDR and CDR2 SFDVKD.

V gene TRBV6-2 or TRBV6-3 combines with J gene TRBJ2-3; perhaps TRBD2 as D (5 bases). Trimming shortened V by 2 bases and J by 1 base, and 13 bases separated the two germline ends. This CDR3 is 16 amino acids long. Germline V gives CDR1 MNHEY, CDR2 SVGEGT. CDR3 loop: CASSYRGLRGTDTQYF. The CDR3 nucleotides read TGTGCCAGCAGTTACCGGGGTCTACGGGGCACAGATACGCAGTATTTT.

The V and J genes are TRBV5-6 and TRBJ1-2, with TRBD1 matching 12 bases. This CDR3 has 19 amino acids. V dropped 4 bases and J dropped 3; count of bases not matched to a gene: 16. CDR1 SGHDT and CDR2 YYEEEE come from the germline V gene. The CDR3 is CASSQAITGTGGRYYGYTF. In DNA, the CDR3 is TGTGCCAGCAGCCAGGCCATTACCGGGACAGGGGGCCGTTACTATGGCTACACCTTC.

This clone was detected only a few times. The chain recombines TRBV9 with TRBJ2-2; D not certain. V was cut by 0 bases and J by 3 bases, with 6 bases left in between. This CDR3 has 14 residues. Germline CDR1 is SGDLS and CDR2 is YYNGEE. As DNA, the CDR3 is TGTGCCAGCAGCGTAGTATCCGACACCGGGGAGCTGTTTTTT. Translated: CASSVVSDTGELFF.

V and J are TRBV30 and TRBJ2-1; no definite D call. The V end lost 5 bases, the J end lost 2 bases, and 16 bases lay between the germline ends. The CDR3 is 15 residues long. Germline CDR1 reads GTSNPN; CDR2 reads SVGIG (reference sequence). DNA for the CDR3: TGTGCCTGGCATCGGTCGAGTATCCCCTACAATGAGCAGTTCTTC. It translates to CAWHRSSIPYNEQFF.

This clone has a single count. The rearrangement joins TRBV4-3 to TRBJ1-5; D is uncertain. V lost 4 bases and J lost 5, with 9 bases in between. The CDR3 has 13 amino acids. CDR1 and CDR2 (germline): LGHNA, YSLEER. The CDR3 sequence: CASSRHLDQPQHF. The CDR3 DNA reads TGCGCCAGCAGCCGACACTTAGATCAGCCCCAGCATTTT.

The V call is TRBV19, the J call TRBJ2-4; 8 bases match TRBD1. Germline V gives CDR1 LNHDA, CDR2 SQIVND (reference sequence). V trimming: 4 bases; J trimming: 14 bases; junction bases outside the gene matches: 10. The CDR3 spans 13 residues. CDR3 bases: TGTGCCAGTAGTACCCCTGGACAGGGTGAGAAGTACTTC. Translated, it gives CASSTPGQGEKYF.

The rearrangement uses TRBV29-1 and TRBJ2-3, with 10 nucleotides matching TRBD2. The CDR3 runs to 13 residues. Germline lookup yields CDR1 SQVTM and CDR2 ANQGSEA. V lost 7 bases to trimming and J lost 4 bases; unmatched junction nucleotides: 5. The CDR3 region is CSGSGGAADTQYF. CDR3 DNA: TGCAGCGGAAGCGGGGGGGCCGCAGATACGCAGTATTTT.